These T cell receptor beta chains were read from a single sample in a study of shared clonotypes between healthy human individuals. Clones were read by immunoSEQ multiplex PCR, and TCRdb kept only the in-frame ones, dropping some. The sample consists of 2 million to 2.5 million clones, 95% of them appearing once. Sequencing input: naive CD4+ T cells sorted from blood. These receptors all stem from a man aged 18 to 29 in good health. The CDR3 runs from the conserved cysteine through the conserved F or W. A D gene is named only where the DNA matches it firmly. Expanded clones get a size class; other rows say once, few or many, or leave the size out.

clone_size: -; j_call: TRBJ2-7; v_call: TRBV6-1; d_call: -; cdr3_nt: TGTGCCAGCAGTGAAGCGCTTCTTGAGGGAATCTACGAGCAGTACTTC; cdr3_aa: CASSEALLEGIYEQYF
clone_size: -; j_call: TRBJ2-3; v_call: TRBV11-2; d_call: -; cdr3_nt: TGTGCCAGCAGCCGACAGGGACTTCTGGGCACAGATACGCAGTATTTT; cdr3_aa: CASSRQGLLGTDTQYF
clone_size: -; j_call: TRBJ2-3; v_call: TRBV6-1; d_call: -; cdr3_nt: TGTGCCAGCAAGAAGGGGGGACTTGGGTCAGATACGCAGTATTTT; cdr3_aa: CASKKGGLGSDTQYF
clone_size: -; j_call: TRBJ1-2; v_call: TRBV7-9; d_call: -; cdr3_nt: TGTGCCAGCAGCTTAGAGGGCTACACCTTC; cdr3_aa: CASSLEGYTF
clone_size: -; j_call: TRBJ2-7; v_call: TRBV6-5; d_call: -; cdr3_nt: TGTGCCAGCAGTCCCTTGTCCACCTACGAGCAGTACTTC; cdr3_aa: CASSPLSTYEQYF
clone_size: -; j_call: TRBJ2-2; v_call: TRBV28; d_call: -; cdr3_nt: TGTGCCAGCAGCCGGAGAGCGAACACCGGGGAGCTGTTTTTT; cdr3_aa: CASSRRANTGELFF
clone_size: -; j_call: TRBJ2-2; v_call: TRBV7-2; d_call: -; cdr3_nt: TGTGCCAGCCCACAGGGGGAGGGAGGGCGTAACACCGGGGAGCTGTTTTTT; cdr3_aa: CASPQGEGGRNTGELFF
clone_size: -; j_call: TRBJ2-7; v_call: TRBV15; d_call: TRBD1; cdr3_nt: TGTGCCACCAGCACCGGACAGGGGGCCTTTGGAGAGCAGTACTTC; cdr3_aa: CATSTGQGAFGEQYF
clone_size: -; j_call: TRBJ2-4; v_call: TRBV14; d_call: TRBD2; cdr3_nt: TGTGCCAGCAGCTGGGGACTAGCGGAAAACATTCAGTACTTC; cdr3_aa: CASSWGLAENIQYF
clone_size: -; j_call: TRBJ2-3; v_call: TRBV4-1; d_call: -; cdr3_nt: TGCGCCAGCAGCCAAGTTTTCAGTACGCAGTATTTT; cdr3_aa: CASSQVFSTQYF
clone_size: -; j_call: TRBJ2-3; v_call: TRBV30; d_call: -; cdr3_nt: TGTGCCTGGAGGTCTAAAGGGGCAGGGGATACGCAGTATTTT; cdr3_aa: CAWRSKGAGDTQYF
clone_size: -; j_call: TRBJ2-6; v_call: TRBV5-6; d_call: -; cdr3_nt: TGTGCCAGCAGCTTCCGGGGTGCTGGGGCCAACGTCCTGACTTTC; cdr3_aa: CASSFRGAGANVLTF
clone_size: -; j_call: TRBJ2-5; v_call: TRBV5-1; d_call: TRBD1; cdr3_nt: TGCGCCAGCAGGGAAACAGGGGAAAAGCAAGAGACCCAGTACTTC; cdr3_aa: CASRETGEKQETQYF
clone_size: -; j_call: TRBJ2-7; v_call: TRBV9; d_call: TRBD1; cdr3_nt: TGTGCCAGCAGCGTAGTAGGGACAGGGGGCGAGCAGTACTTC; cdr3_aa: CASSVVGTGGEQYF
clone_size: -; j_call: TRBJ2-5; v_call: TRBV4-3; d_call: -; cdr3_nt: TGCGCCAGCAGTCTAGCTGGAGAGACCCAGTACTTC; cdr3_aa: CASSLAGETQYF
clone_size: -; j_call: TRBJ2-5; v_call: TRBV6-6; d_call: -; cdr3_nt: TGTGCCAGCAGTTACAGCCAGGGAATCTGGGAGACCCAGTACTTC; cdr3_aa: CASSYSQGIWETQYF
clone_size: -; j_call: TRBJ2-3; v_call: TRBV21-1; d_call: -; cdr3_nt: TGTGCCAGCCGGAGACCCAGGACGCAGTATTTT; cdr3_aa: CASRRPRTQYF
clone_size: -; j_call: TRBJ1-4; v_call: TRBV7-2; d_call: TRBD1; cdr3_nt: TGTGCCAGCAGCTTAAACAGGGGGAATGAAAAACTGTTTTTT; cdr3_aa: CASSLNRGNEKLFF
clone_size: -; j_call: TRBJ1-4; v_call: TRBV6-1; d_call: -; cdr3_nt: TGTGCCAGCAGTGAAGTCAGAAAGGAAAAACTGTTTTTT; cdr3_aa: CASSEVRKEKLFF
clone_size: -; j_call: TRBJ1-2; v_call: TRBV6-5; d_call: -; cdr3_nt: TGTGCCAGCAGGTCTGAGACAGTCTATGGCTACACCTTC; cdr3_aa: CASRSETVYGYTF
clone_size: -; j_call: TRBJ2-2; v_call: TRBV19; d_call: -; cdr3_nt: TGTGCCAGTAGTATATGGCGACAGGCGAACACCGGGGAGCTGTTTTTT; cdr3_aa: CASSIWRQANTGELFF
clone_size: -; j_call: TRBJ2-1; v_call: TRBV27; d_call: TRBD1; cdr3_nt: TGTGCCAGCAGTCCCCTGGGACAGGGGGCGGGTGAGCAGTTCTTC; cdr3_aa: CASSPLGQGAGEQFF
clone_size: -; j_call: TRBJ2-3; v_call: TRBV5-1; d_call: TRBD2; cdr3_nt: TGCGCCAGCAGCTTGGCCCTGTCTAGCGGGGGCACAGATACGCAGTATTTT; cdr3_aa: CASSLALSSGGTDTQYF
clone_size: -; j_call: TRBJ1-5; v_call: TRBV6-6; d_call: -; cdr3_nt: TGTGCCAGCAGTACAGACACCAATCAGCCCCAGCATTTT; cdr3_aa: CASSTDTNQPQHF
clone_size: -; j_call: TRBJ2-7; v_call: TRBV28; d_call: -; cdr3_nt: TGTGCCAGCAGTTTCCCCACCTACGAGCAGTACTTC; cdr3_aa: CASSFPTYEQYF
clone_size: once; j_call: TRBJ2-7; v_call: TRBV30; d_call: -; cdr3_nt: TGTGCCTGGAAGGAGAACCGGGGGTTGGTCTCCGAGCAGTACTTC; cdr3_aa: CAWKENRGLVSEQYF
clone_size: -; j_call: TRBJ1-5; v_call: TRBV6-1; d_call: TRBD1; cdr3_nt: TGTGCCAGCAGTGGGGGACAGGGGGGGAGGCAGCCCCAGCATTTT; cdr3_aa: CASSGGQGGRQPQHF
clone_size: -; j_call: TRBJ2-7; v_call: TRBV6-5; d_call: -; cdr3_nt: TGTGCCAGCTGGGCAGGAATTACCTCCTACGAGCAGTACTTC; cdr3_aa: CASWAGITSYEQYF
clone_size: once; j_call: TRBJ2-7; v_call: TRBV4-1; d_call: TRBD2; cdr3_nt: TGCGCCAGCAGCCCTATTTTCACTAGCGGGGTAAACGAGCAGTACTTC; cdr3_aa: CASSPIFTSGVNEQYF
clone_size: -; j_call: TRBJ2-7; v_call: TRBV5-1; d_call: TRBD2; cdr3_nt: TGCGCCAGCATCCTGGCCCCGGGAGGGGGTTACGAGCAGTACTTC; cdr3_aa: CASILAPGGGYEQYF
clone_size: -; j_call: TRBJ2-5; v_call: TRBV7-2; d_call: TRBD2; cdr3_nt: TGTGCCAGCAGCCCTGTGAGCGGGGGGGCCGAAGAGACCCAGTACTTC; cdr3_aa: CASSPVSGGAEETQYF
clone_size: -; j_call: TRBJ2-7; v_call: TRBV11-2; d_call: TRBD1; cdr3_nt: TGTGCCAGCAGCTCAGGGACAGGGCGCTACGAGCAGTACTTC; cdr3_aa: CASSSGTGRYEQYF
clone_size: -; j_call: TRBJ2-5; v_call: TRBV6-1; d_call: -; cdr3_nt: TGTGCCAGCAGTGAACGAGGGGGCCAAGAGACCCAGTACTTC; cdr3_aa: CASSERGGQETQYF
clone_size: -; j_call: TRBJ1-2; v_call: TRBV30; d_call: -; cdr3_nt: TGTGCCTGTAGGATGGCAGTTAACTATGGCTACACCTTC; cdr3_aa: CACRMAVNYGYTF
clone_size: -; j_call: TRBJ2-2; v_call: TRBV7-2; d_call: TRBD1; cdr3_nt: TGTGCCAGCAGCCTAACAGGGGGCGTTTCCGGGGAGCTGTTTTTT; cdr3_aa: CASSLTGGVSGELFF
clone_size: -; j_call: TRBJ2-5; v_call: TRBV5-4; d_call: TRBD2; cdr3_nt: TGTGCCAGCAGCTCCATAGCGGGAGTGGGGGAGACCCAGTACTTC; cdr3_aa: CASSSIAGVGETQYF
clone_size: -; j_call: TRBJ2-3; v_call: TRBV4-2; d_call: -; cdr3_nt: TGTGCCAGCAGCCAAGACAACCCCTTCTTGACGCAGTATTTT; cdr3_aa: CASSQDNPFLTQYF
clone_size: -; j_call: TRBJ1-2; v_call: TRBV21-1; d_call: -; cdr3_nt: TGTGCCAGCATTAGGTTTGTAGATGGCTACACCTTC; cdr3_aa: CASIRFVDGYTF
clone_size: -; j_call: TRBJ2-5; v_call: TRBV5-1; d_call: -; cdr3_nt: TGCGCCAGCGGAGAGAGGGCAGGGGGGCCCTACCAAGAGACCCAGTACTTC; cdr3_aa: CASGERAGGPYQETQYF
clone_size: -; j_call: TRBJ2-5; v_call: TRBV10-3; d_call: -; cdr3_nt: TGTGCCATCAGTGATTTAGGAGAGACCCAGTACTTC; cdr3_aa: CAISDLGETQYF
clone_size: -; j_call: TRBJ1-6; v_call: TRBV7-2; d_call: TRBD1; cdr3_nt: TGTGCCAGCAGCTCCGGGACAGGGTTGTCACCCCTCCACTTT; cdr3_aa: CASSSGTGLSPLHF
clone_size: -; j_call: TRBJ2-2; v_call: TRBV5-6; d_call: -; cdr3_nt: TGTGCCAGCAGCTCCCTGCAGCGCACCGGGGAGCTGTTTTTT; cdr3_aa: CASSSLQRTGELFF
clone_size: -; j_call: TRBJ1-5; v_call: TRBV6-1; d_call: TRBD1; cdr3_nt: TGTGCCAACGGACAGGGGGCGTCGGATCAGCCCCAGCATTTT; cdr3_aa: CANGQGASDQPQHF
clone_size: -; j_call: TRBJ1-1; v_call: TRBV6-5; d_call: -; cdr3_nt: TGTGCCAGCAGTCGGCGGGGGGGTAACACTGAAGCTTTCTTT; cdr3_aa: CASSRRGGNTEAFF
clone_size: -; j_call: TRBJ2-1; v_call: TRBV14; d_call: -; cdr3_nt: TGTGCCAGCAGCCAAGCCAATGAGCAGTTCTTC; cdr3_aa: CASSQANEQFF
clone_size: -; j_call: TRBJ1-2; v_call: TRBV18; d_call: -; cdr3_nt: TGTGCCAGCTCACCACCAGGGGTGGTTGCTGGCTACACCTTC; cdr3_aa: CASSPPGVVAGYTF
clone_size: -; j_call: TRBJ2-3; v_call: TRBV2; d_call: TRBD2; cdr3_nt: TGTGCCAGCACAGCGGGAGGGCCGGGGAGCACAGATACGCAGTATTTT; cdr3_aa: CASTAGGPGSTDTQYF